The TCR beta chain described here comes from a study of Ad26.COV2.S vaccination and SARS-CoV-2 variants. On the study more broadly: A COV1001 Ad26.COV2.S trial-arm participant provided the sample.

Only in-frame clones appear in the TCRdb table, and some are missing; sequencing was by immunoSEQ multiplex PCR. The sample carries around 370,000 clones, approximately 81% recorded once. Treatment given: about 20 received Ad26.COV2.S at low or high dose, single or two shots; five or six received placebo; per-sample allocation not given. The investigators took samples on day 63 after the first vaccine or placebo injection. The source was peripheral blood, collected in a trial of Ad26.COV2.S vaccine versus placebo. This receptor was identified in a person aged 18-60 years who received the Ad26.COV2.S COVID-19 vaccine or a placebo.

The CDR3 DNA reads as TGTGCCAGTAGACTAGCGGGAAACACCGGGGAGCTGTTTTTT. Translation gives CASRLAGNTGELFF. This sequence joins TRBV19 and TRBJ2-2, with 10 bases lining up with TRBD2. Germline values: CDR1 LNHDA, CDR2 SQIVND (reference sequence). This CDR3 region has 14 residues. Unmatched junction bases numbered 0, after V lost 6 bases and J lost 2 bases.